The 11 T cell receptor beta chains below come from one sample, sequenced in a study of blood T cell repertoires in COVID-19. Profiled with immunoSEQ multiplex PCR; TCRdb holds only in-frame clones, not every one. The sample yields fewer than 70,000 clones, more than 65% seen once. Source material: peripheral blood. The receptor source for this set is a woman in her fifties or sixties with acute or convalescent COVID-19.

J is TRBJ1-5 and V is TRBV2; D remains unclear. The V and J ends lost 1 base and 0 bases respectively, with 10 bases between them. Germline CDR1 is SNHLY and CDR2 is FYNNEI. The CDR3 extends over 16 amino acids. CDR3 loop: CASSEGLGGSNQPQHF. The CDR3 nucleotides are TGTGCCAGCAGTGAAGGGTTAGGCGGTAGCAATCAGCCCCAGCATTTT.

The V gene is TRBV30, the J gene TRBJ1-3, with TRBD1 identical over 9 bases. The CDR3 runs 16 residues. Unmatched junction bases numbered 7, after V lost 0 bases and J lost 4 bases. Germline V lookup: CDR1 GTSNPN, CDR2 SVGIG (reference sequence). CDR3 nucleotides: TGTGCCTGGAGTGTACACGTGGGGACAGGGGGAAACACCATATATTTT. Its translation is CAWSVHVGTGGNTIYF.

CDR3 coding DNA: TGTGCCAGCAGTGCAGGGACAGGGGGCATGGGAAATCAGCCCCAGCATTTT. It yields the protein CASSAGTGGMGNQPQHF. The V gene is TRBV6-1, the J gene TRBJ1-5; 12 positions agree with TRBD1. The germline V gene has CDR1 MNHNS and CDR2 SASEGT. The CDR3 covers 17 residues. Trimming took 4 bases from V and 4 from J; bases not matched to a gene: 8.

The rearrangement joins TRBV29-1 to TRBJ2-2; no reliable D call. This CDR3 region has 14 residues. Deletions cut 6 bases from V and 3 bases from J, with 14 bases between. CDR1 and CDR2 (germline): SQVTM, ANQGSEA. The CDR3: CSVRQASDTGELFF. The DNA for the CDR3 is TGCAGCGTCCGACAAGCCTCGGACACCGGGGAGCTGTTTTTT.

The chain combines TRBV6-5 with TRBJ1-2; 9 bases are shared with TRBD1. J lost 6 bases, V lost 4 bases, and 6 bases had no gene match. The CDR3 is made up of 14 amino acids. CDR1 MNHEY and CDR2 SVGAGI come from the germline V gene. The CDR3 DNA follows: TGTGCCAGCAGTTGGGGACAGGGAGAGAATGGCTACACCTTC. This codes for CASSWGQGENGYTF.

The chain employs TRBV19 and TRBJ2-2; 9 bases map to TRBD1. The CDR3 covers 15 residues. Germline-derived CDR1 and CDR2 are LNHDA and SQIVND (reference sequence). With 6 bases clipped from V and 5 bases from J, the junction kept 7 bases outside the gene matches. The CDR3 DNA follows: TGTGCCAGTAGGAAAACAGGGGGCTGGACCGGGGAGCTGTTTTTT. It encodes CASRKTGGWTGELFF.

The chain links TRBV20-1 to TRBJ2-2; 10 bases line up with TRBD2. The CDR3 is 17 residues long. V shed 3 bases and J 7 bases; nucleotides not matched to a gene: 14. Looked up from germline, CDR1 is DFQATT and CDR2 is SNEGSKA (reference sequence). This CDR3 reads CSASILAGAGRGGELFF. CDR3 coding DNA: TGCAGTGCTAGTATCCTAGCGGGGGCCGGCAGGGGCGGGGAGCTGTTTTTT.

J is TRBJ1-2 and V is TRBV6-5, with a possible D match to TRBD1 (5 bases). Trimming removed 6 bases from V and 4 bases from J, with 9 bases in between. The CDR3 runs to 12 residues. Germline V gene lookup returns CDR1 MNHEY and CDR2 SVGAGI. The CDR3 bases are TGTGCCAGCAGGAAAGACAGCTATGGCTACACCTTC. This encodes CASRKDSYGYTF.

This chain joins TRBV9 and TRBJ2-3, with 8 bases fitting TRBD2. Trimming took 6 bases from V and 7 from J; bases not matched to a gene: 7. The CDR3 has 13 amino acids. Germline CDR1 SGDLS, CDR2 YYNGEE. Here the CDR3 reads CASTRAGGHTQYF. The DNA for the CDR3 is TGTGCCAGCACTCGGGCGGGGGGTCATACGCAGTATTTT.

This chain joins TRBV7-9 and TRBJ2-3, with 13 positions matching TRBD2. The CDR3 is made up of 16 amino acids. Germline CDR1 is SEHNR and CDR2 is FQNEAQ (reference sequence). J gave up 3 bases and V 1 base, and 1 base lay outside the gene matches. CDR3 amino acids: CASSLGTSGGTDTQYF. As DNA, the CDR3 is TGTGCCAGCAGCTTAGGGACTAGCGGGGGTACAGATACGCAGTATTTT.

CDR3 sequence: CASSPSDRAYSYEQYF. For the CDR3, the DNA is TGTGCCAGCAGCCCTTCGGACAGGGCCTACTCCTACGAGCAGTACTTC. This sequence joins TRBV9 and TRBJ2-7, with 8 bases identical to TRBD1. The V gene's germline CDR1 is SGDLS and CDR2 YYNGEE. The length of the CDR3 is 16 residues. The J segment lost 0 bases and the V segment lost 4 bases, leaving 9 bases of the junction unmatched.